The sequence of this TCR beta chain was determined in a study of T cell clonotyping in hematopoietic cell transplantation. Whole-study results and caveats: Graft donor and pretransplant recipient Inverse Simpson Index values predicted broader posttransplant TCR diversity. Pathologically expanded recipient clonotypes increased progressively from day 30 to day 180 as diversity fell.

Measured with immunoSEQ multiplex PCR; TCRdb has only the in-frame clones, and not every one. The sample carries around 13,000 clones, approximately 83% recorded once. With regard to this clone: Its antigen is as yet unknown.

Source: PBMCs, taken 100 days after allogeneic stem cell transplant. This receptor was obtained from a female patient aged 40-50 years who had an allogeneic stem cell transplant from a related donor, so T cells may come from the graft donor. Some clones in this sample may be carry-over from other donors' samples.

The CDR3 protein is CAWSVGMNTEAFF. The CDR3 nucleotides read TGTGCCTGGAGCGTAGGGATGAACACTGAAGCTTTCTTT. This rearrangement joins TRBV30 to TRBJ1-1, with D hard to call. Trimming shortened V by 3 bases and J by 0 bases, and 8 bases separated the two germline ends. Germline CDR1 is GTSNPN and CDR2 is SVGIG (reference sequence). There are 13 residues in the CDR3. The complete variable domain, with remaining parts taken from reference TRBV30 and TRBJ1-1, reads SQTIHQWPATLVQPVGSPLSLECTVEGTSNPNLYWYRQAAGRGLQLLFYSVGIGQISSEVPQNLSASRPQDRQFILSSKKLLLSDSGFYLCAWSVGMNTEAFFGQGTRLTVV.